The T cell receptor (beta chain) described here comes from a study of T cells after somatic rescue of genetic block. Germline V lookup: CDR1 SGHRS, CDR2 YFSETQ. The CDR3 has 15 amino acids. Trimming pared 1 base from V and 8 bases from J, leaving 16 bases between. TCRdb's copy holds only in-frame clones and misses some; the assay was immunoSEQ multiplex PCR. The sample carries about 72,000 clones, approximately 91% recorded once. V is TRBV5-1 and J is TRBJ2-1; D could derive from TRBD1 or TRBD2 (5 bases each). This TCR derives from a man under 40. The sample was peripheral blood mononuclear cells (PBMCs). CDR3 region: CASSLRTGTRDEQFF. The CDR3 DNA follows: TGCGCCAGCAGCTTGAGGACGGGGACCAGGGATGAGCAGTTCTTC.